The text below deals with one TCR beta chain. What it recognizes is unknown. These data are taken from a study of identical twins. Study outcomes and limitations: Diverse VJ usage suggested most zero-insertion clonotypes were not invariant T cells. A lower insertion count was a feature of abundant cord blood beta clonotypes, with no such feature in memory repertoires.

The CDR3 loop spans 15 amino acids. Germline V gene sequence: CDR1 ENHRY, CDR2 SYGVKD. J gave up 0 bases and V 4 bases, and 4 bases lay outside the gene matches. TCRdb used MiXCR to reprocess the 5' RACE reads, holding one entry per CDR3 protein. The table lists 1.5 million or so distinct CDR3 sequences, 25% to 35% of them singletons. The sample taken for sequencing was cord blood. The TCR comes from a newborn girl in good health. This chain links TRBV10-3 with TRBJ2-3, with 7 bases lining up with TRBD2. CDR3 sequence reads: CAISVSSGSTDTQYF. For the CDR3, the DNA is TGTGCCATCAGTGTGAGTAGCGGGAGCACAGATACGCAGTATTTT.